This T cell receptor (beta chain) stems from a study of response to subunit inactivated influenza vaccine. Whole-study findings and limits: It was suggested by the authors that few new T cells are recruited by each seasonal influenza vaccination.

MiXCR was run by TCRdb on the RT-PCR reads, yielding one entry per CDR3 protein. The repertoire consists of approximately 490,000 distinct CDR3 sequences, with about 7.2% occurring once and the leading ten covering around 13%. Germline loops: CDR1 DFQATT, CDR2 SNEGSKA (reference sequence). The CDR3 contains 16 residues. Between the trimmed V and J ends, which lost 6 bases and 7 bases, there was a span of 26 bases. This clonotype was seen at least ten times. The antigen is not known. This sample comprised PBMCs from blood, obtained 23 months after vaccination. This TCR was recovered from a man aged 45 to 75 who received an inactivated influenza vaccine. The rearrangement joins TRBV20-1 to TRBJ2-3, with D perhaps TRBD1 (7 bases). In DNA form, the CDR3 reads TGCAGTGCCAAGAGCGTGGAGGGGGCATCCGTCAATACGCAGTATTTT. Protein product: CSAKSVEGASVNTQYF.